This TCR beta chain was identified during a study of patients and donors after allogeneic stem cell transplantation (dated by TCRdb to 2018 to 2021). Details on this clonotype: The target of this receptor is not known. No base-level quality is on record; no much larger clone is a single base apart.

Counted from cysteine to phenylalanine, this CDR3 has 14 amino acids. Of the read, only the CDR3 DNA is kept; its 42 bases are in frame from base 1. V lost 0 bases and J lost 6 bases; the stretch between them is 10 bases long. The germline V gene provides CDR1 SGHRS and CDR2 YFSETQ. Preparation of the library involved RT-PCR. Instrument on record: NextSeq 550. In-frame beta chains were kept once TCRdb had trimmed the public reads at Q25 with fastp and called clones with MiXCR. Identical CDR3 protein sequences are pooled into one entry, listed with their most common genes and DNA. The sample table contains 920,000 or so distinct CDR3 sequences; only one count was recorded for approximately 18% of them. Together, the top ten hold 6% of the sample.

The source is a human donor who was either an allogeneic HSCT recipient or a stem cell or donor lymphocyte infusion donor (not recorded which). It is not recorded whose cells these are; they may come from a transplant donor. Sample: blood, either unsorted or a sorted T cell fraction (not recorded which). The chain employs TRBV5-1 and TRBJ2-1; too little of a D gene remains to name it. CDR3 sequence: CASSLESWGNEQFF. The DNA reads TGCGCCAGCAGCTTGGAGAGCTGGGGCAATGAGCAGTTCTTC.